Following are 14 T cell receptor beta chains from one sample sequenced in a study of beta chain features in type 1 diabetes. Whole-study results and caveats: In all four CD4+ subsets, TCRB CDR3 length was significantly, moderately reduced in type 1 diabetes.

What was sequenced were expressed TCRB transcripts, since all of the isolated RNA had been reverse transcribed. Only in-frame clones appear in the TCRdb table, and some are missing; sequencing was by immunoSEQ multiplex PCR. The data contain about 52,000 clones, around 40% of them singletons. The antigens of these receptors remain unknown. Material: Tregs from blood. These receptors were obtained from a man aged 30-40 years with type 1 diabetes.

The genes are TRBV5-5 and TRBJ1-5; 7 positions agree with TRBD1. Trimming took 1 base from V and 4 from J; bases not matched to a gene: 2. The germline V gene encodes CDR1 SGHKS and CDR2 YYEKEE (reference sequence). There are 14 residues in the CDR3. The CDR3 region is CASSLPGGNQPQHF. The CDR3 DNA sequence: TGTGCCAGCAGCTTGCCAGGGGGAAATCAGCCCCAGCATTTT.

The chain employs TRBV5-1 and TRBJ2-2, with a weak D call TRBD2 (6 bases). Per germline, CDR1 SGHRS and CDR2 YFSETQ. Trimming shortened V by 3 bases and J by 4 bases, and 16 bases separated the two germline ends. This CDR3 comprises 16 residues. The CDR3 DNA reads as TGCGCCAGCAGCTGGAGGGGTCCACCCCCCACCGGGGAGCTGTTTTTT. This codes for CASSWRGPPPTGELFF.

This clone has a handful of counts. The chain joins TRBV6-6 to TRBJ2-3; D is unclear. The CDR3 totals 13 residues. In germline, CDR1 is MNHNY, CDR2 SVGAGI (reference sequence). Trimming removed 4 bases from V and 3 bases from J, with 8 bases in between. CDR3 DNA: TGTGCCAGCAGTTCGGTCTGGACAGATACGCAGTATTTT. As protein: CASSSVWTDTQYF.

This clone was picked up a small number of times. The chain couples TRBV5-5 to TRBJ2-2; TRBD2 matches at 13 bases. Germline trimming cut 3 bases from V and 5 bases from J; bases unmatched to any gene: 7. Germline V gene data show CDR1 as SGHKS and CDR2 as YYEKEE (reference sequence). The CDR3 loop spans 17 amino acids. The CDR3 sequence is CASSSGTSGIRTGELFF. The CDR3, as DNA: TGTGCCAGCAGCTCGGGGACTAGCGGGATTCGGACCGGGGAGCTGTTTTTT. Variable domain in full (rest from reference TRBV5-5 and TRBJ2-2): DAGVTQSPTHLIKTRGQQVTLRCSPISGHKSVSWYQQVLGQGPQFIFQYYEKEERGRGNFPDRFSARQFPNYSSELNVNALLLGDSALYLCASSSGTSGIRTGELFFGEGSRLTVL.

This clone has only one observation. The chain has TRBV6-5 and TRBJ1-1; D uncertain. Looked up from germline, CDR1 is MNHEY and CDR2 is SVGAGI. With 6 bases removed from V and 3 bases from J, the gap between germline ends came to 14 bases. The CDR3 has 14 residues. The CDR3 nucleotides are TGTGCCAGCAGCCCTCGAGGGTTTTACACTGAAGCTTTCTTT. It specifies CASSPRGFYTEAFF.

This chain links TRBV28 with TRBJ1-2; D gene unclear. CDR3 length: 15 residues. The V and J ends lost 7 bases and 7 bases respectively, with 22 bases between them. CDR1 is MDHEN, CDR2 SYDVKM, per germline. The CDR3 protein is CASTPQSHSGRGYTF. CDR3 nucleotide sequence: TGTGCCAGCACCCCTCAGTCCCATTCTGGGCGTGGCTACACCTTC.

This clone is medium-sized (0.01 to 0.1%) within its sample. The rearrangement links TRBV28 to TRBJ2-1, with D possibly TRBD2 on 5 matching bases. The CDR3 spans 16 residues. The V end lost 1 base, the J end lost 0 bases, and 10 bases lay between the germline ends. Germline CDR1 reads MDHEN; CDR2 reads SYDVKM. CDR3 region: CASSLFQTSSYNEQFF. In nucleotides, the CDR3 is TGTGCCAGCAGTTTATTTCAAACTAGCTCCTACAATGAGCAGTTCTTC. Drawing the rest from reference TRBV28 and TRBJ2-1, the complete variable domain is DVKVTQSSRYLVKRTGEKVFLECVQDMDHENMFWYRQDPGLGLRLIYFSYDVKMKEKGDIPEGYSVSREKKERFSLILESASTNQTSMYLCASSLFQTSSYNEQFFGPGTRLTVL.

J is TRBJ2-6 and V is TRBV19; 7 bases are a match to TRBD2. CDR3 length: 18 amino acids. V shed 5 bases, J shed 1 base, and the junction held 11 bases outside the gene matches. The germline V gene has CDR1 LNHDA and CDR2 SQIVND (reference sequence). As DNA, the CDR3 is TGTGCCAGTAGTGCAGGGAGGGGCGCCACTTCTGGGGCCAACGTCCTGACTTTC. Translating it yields CASSAGRGATSGANVLTF.

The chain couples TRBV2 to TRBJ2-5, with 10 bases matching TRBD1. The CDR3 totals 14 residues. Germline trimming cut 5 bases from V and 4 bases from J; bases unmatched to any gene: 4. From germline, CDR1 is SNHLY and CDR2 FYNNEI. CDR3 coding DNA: TGTGCCAGCAGTTGGACAGGGGGTCGAGAGACCCAGTACTTC. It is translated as CASSWTGGRETQYF. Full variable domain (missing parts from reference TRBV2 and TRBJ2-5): EPEVTQTPSHQVTQMGQEVILRCVPISNHLYFYWYRQILGQKVEFLVSFYNNEISEKSEIFDDQFSVERPDGSNFTLKIRSTKLEDSAMYFCASSWTGGRETQYFGPGTRLLVL.

The CDR3 protein is CASSPIGRGGDTQYF. DNA for the CDR3: TGTGCCAGCTCACCAATTGGAAGAGGAGGAGATACGCAGTATTTT. The chain combines TRBV18 with TRBJ2-3; TRBD2 is a possible D gene (5 bases). The CDR3 totals 15 residues. Trimming removed 2 bases from V and 5 bases from J, with 14 bases in between. The germline V gene has CDR1 KGHSH and CDR2 LQKENI.

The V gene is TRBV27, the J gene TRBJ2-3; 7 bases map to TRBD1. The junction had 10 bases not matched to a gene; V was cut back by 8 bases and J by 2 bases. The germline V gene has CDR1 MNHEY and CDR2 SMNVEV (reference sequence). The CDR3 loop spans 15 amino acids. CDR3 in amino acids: CASAKRGRDTDTQYF. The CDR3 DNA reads TGTGCCAGCGCAAAGAGGGGGCGCGACACAGATACGCAGTATTTT.

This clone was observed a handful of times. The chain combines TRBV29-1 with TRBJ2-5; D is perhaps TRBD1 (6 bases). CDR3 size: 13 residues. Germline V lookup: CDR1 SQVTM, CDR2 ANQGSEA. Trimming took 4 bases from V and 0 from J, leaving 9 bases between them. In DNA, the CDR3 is TGCAGCGTTGGGGGGCGGTACCAAGAGACCCAGTACTTC. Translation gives CSVGGRYQETQYF.

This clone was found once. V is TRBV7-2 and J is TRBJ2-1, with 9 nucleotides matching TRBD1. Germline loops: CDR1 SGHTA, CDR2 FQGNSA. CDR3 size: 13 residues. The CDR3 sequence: CASGTGTYNEQFF. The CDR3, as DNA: TGTGCAAGCGGGACAGGGACGTACAATGAGCAGTTCTTC.

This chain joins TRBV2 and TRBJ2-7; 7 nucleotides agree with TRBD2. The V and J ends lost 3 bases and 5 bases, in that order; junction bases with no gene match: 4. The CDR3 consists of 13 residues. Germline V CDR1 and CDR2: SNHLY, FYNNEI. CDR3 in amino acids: CASSDHRGDEQYF. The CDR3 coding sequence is TGTGCCAGCAGTGACCACCGGGGGGACGAGCAGTACTTC.